The 8 T cell receptor beta chains listed next were all sequenced from one sample in a study of blood T cell repertoires in COVID-19. Data came from immunoSEQ multiplex PCR; TCRdb stores just in-frame clones and leaves some out. The sample has 60,000 to 95,000 clones, roughly nine tenths seen once. The specimen sequenced was peripheral blood. The receptors originated from a woman over 75 with active or convalescent COVID-19.

The V gene is TRBV14, the J gene TRBJ2-1; 11 positions agree with TRBD2. Germline CDR1 and CDR2: SGHDN and FVKESK. CDR3 length: 20 amino acids. V lost 0 bases, J lost 0 bases, and 10 bases stayed unmatched. The CDR3 loop is CASSQDKLGLAAFSYNEQFF. The CDR3 DNA reads as TGTGCCAGCAGCCAAGATAAGTTGGGACTAGCGGCCTTCTCCTACAATGAGCAGTTCTTC.

V is TRBV4-2 and J is TRBJ1-1; the match to TRBD1 covers 9 bases. Germline V lookup: CDR1 LGHNA, CDR2 YNFKEQ. V shed 1 base, J shed 0 bases, and the junction held 21 bases outside the gene matches. CDR3 length equals 22 residues. In DNA form, the CDR3 reads TGTGCCAGCAGCCAAGGAATCATCCTTTGGGGACAGGGAGGGATCATGAACACTGAAGCTTTCTTT. Encoded protein: CASSQGIILWGQGGIMNTEAFF.

The V call is TRBV6-6, the J call TRBJ1-2; unclear D gene. There are 11 residues in the CDR3. CDR1 and CDR2 from the germline V gene are MNHNY and SVGAGI (reference sequence). V gave up 7 bases and J gave up 3 bases, with 6 bases separating them. CDR3 in DNA: TGTGCCAGCACCAATTACTATGGCTACACCTTC. The encoded protein is CASTNYYGYTF.

The chain carries TRBV6-2 or TRBV6-3 and TRBJ1-1; 10 bases are a match to TRBD1. This CDR3 has 17 amino acids. Per the germline V gene, CDR1 is MNHEY and CDR2 is SVGEGT. V trimming: 6 bases; J trimming: 1 base; junction bases outside the gene matches: 11. The CDR3 coding sequence is TGTGCCAGCAGCCGAGACGACAGGGGGCGCGAGAACACTGAAGCTTTCTTT. Its translation is CASSRDDRGRENTEAFF.

This clone has a handful of counts. The J gene is TRBJ2-1, the V gene TRBV9; no reliable D call. The germline V and J ends were trimmed by 3 bases and 9 bases, with 7 bases remaining between them. The CDR3 is 11 amino acids. Germline V CDR1 and CDR2: SGDLS, YYNGEE. The CDR3 DNA is TGTGCCAGCAGCGGAGTCGGTGAGCAGTTCTTC. Its translation: CASSGVGEQFF.

The gene calls are TRBV9 and TRBJ2-5; 7 bases fit TRBD1. The germline CDR1 and CDR2 sequences are SGDLS and YYNGEE. The CDR3 contains 13 residues. V shed 7 bases and J 5 bases; nucleotides not matched to a gene: 8. The CDR3 protein is CASCTTGEETQYF. The CDR3, as DNA: TGTGCCAGCTGCACTACAGGGGAGGAGACCCAGTACTTC.

The V gene is TRBV27, the J gene TRBJ1-6; D gene uncertain. CDR1 is MNHEY, CDR2 SMNVEV, per germline (reference sequence). Trimming took off 6 bases at V and 4 bases at J, with 7 bases between the two ends. CDR3 length: 13 amino acids. The CDR3 DNA reads TGTGCCAGCAGGCGGAGTTATAATTCACCCCTCCACTTT. Its protein is CASRRSYNSPLHF.

The V gene is TRBV28, the J gene TRBJ2-2; D gene unclear. Trimming shortened V by 8 bases and J by 7 bases, and 14 bases separated the two germline ends. Germline CDR1 MDHEN, CDR2 SYDVKM. The length of the CDR3 is 13 residues. In nucleotides, the CDR3 is TGTGCCAGCTGCGGAGCAAACCGCGGGGAGCTGTTTTTT. Encoded protein: CASCGANRGELFF.